A selection of T cell receptor beta chains follows, all from one sample in a study of CD8 T cells in ankylosing spondylitis. Each CDR3 protein gets one entry after TCRdb re-called the 5' RACE reads with MiXCR. The repertoire holds roughly 130,000 distinct CDR3 sequences, with around 9% as singletons. Sequenced: blood, either unsorted or a sorted T cell fraction (not recorded which). All receptors derive from a male donor with ankylosing spondylitis or in good health (not recorded which). Each CDR3 is given with its conserved first and last residue. A D gene is named only where the DNA matches it firmly. The size entry is marked missing in some rows and otherwise reads once, few, many or a size class.

j_call d_call clone_size v_call cdr3_aa cdr3_nt
TRBJ2-1 TRBD2 many TRBV5-1 CASRGGPDYNEQFF TGCGCCAGCAGGGGAGGGCCAGATTACAATGAGCAGTTCTTC
TRBJ2-7 NA many TRBV10-1 CASRDSYEQYF TGCGCCAGCAGGGACAGCTACGAGCAGTACTTC
TRBJ2-7 TRBD2 NA TRBV29-1 CSVEDRASGWYEQYF TGCAGCGTTGAAGATCGGGCTAGCGGGTGGTACGAGCAGTACTTC
TRBJ1-1 NA many TRBV20-1 CSARASMNTEAFF TGCAGTGCTAGAGCTTCAATGAACACTGAAGCTTTCTTT
TRBJ2-2 TRBD1 many TRBV7-8 CASSPSGTGAIGELFF TGTGCCAGCAGCCCCTCCGGGACAGGGGCAATCGGGGAGCTGTTTTTT
TRBJ2-5 NA few TRBV9 CASSRAGRETQYF TGTGCCAGCAGCCGAGCGGGCAGAGAGACCCAGTACTTC
TRBJ2-3 TRBD2 many TRBV29-1 CSVIDAGGPTDTQYF TGCAGCGTTATAGATGCGGGAGGGCCCACAGATACGCAGTATTTT
TRBJ2-1 TRBD2 many TRBV10-3 CAISLAGGAYNEQFF TGTGCCATCAGCCTAGCGGGAGGCGCCTACAATGAGCAGTTCTTC
TRBJ2-7 NA many TRBV6-1 CASSHSSGSYEQYF TGTGCCAGCAGCCATTCCTCGGGCTCCTACGAGCAGTACTTC
TRBJ1-5 NA many TRBV20-1 CSAQGRGNQPQHF TGCAGTGCCCAGGGTAGGGGCAATCAGCCCCAGCATTTT
TRBJ1-5 TRBD1 many TRBV20-1 CSARDWPGQGQPQHF TGCAGTGCTAGAGATTGGCCGGGACAGGGGCAGCCCCAGCATTTT
TRBJ2-1 NA NA TRBV20-1 CSARPGRDLNEQFF TGCAGTGCTAGGCCCGGGAGAGACCTCAATGAGCAGTTCTTC
TRBJ2-7 NA many TRBV5-1 CASSLPGPMFDEQYF TGCGCCAGCAGCTTGCCGGGACCCATGTTCGACGAGCAGTACTTC
TRBJ1-2 NA NA TRBV7-2 CASSPLVPYGYTF TGTGCCAGCAGCCCCCTTGTCCCTTATGGCTACACCTTC
TRBJ2-5 TRBD1 many TRBV20-1 CSALKGAGQETQYF TGCAGTGCTCTCAAGGGGGCAGGACAAGAGACCCAGTACTTC
TRBJ2-7 NA NA TRBV5-1 CASSWQGLYEQYF TGCGCCAGCAGTTGGCAGGGGCTATACGAGCAGTACTTC
TRBJ2-5 NA few TRBV20-1 CCARDNRGVVRETQYF TGCTGTGCTAGAGATAATCGTGGAGTAGTAAGAGAGACCCAGTACTTC
TRBJ2-5 NA many TRBV20-1 CSARDLRGEETQYF TGCAGTGCTAGAGATTTGAGAGGGGAAGAGACCCAGTACTTC
TRBJ2-1 TRBD2 many TRBV28 CASSFWTSGYNEQFF TGTGCCAGCAGTTTCTGGACTAGCGGTTACAATGAGCAGTTCTTC